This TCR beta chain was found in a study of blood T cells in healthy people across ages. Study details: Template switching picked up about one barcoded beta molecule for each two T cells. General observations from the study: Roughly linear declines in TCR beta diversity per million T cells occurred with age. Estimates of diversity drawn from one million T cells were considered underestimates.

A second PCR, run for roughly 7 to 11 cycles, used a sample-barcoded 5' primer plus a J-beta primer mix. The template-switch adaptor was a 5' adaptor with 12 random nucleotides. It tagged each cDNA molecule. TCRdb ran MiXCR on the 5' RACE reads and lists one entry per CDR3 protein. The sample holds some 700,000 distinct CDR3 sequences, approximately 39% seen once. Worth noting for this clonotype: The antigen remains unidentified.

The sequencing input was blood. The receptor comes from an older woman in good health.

The CDR3 is CASSGDGYSYEQYF. CDR3 in DNA: TGTGCCAGCAGTGGGGACGGATACTCCTACGAGCAGTACTTC. V and J are TRBV25-1 and TRBJ2-7, with D tentatively TRBD1 or TRBD2 (5 bases each). The length of the CDR3 is 14 residues. Germline V CDR1 and CDR2: MGHDK, SYGVNS. V was clipped by 4 bases and J by 0 bases, with 10 bases between them.